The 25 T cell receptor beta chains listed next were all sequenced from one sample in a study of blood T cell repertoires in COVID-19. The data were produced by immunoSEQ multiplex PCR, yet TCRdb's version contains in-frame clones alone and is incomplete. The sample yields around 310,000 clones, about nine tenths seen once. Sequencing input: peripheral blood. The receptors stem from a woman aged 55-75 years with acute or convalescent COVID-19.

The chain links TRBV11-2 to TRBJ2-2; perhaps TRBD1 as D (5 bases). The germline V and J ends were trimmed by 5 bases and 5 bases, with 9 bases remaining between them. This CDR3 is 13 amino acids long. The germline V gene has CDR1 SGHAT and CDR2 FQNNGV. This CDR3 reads CASSVSGTGELFF. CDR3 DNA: TGTGCCAGCAGCGTATCAGGGACCGGGGAGCTGTTTTTT.

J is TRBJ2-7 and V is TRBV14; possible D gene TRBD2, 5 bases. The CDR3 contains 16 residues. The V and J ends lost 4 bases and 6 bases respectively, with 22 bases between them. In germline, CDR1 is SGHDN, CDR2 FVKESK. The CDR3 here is CASSPYSGPLTTEQYF. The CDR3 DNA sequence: TGTGCCAGCAGCCCCTACAGCGGTCCACTCACCACCGAGCAGTACTTC. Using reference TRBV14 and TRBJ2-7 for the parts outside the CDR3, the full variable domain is EAGVTQFPSHSVIEKGQTVTLRCDPISGHDNLYWYRRVMGKEIKFLLHFVKESKQDESGMPNNRFLAERTGGTYSTLKVQPAELEDSGVYFCASSPYSGPLTTEQYFGPGTRLTVT.

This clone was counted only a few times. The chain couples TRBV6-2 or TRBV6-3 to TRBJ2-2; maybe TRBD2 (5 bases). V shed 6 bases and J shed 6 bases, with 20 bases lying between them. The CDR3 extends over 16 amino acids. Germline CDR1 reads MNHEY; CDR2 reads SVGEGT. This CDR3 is CASSRRAELRAGELFF. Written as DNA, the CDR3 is TGTGCCAGCAGCCGGCGGGCGGAGCTGAGGGCCGGGGAGCTGTTTTTT.

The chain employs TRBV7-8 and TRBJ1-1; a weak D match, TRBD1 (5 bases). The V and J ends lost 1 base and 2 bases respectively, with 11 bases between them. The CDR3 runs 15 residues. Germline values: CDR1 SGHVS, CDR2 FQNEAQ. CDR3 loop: CASSLGGRANTEAFF. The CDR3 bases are TGTGCCAGCAGCTTAGGGGGCAGGGCCAACACTGAAGCTTTCTTT.

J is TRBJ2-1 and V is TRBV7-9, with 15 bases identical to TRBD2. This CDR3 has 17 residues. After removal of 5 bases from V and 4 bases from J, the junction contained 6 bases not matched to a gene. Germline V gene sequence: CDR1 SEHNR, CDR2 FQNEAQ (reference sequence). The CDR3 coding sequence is TGTGCCAGCAGCGCTCCGGGACTAGCGGGAGGATACAATGAGCAGTTCTTC. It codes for CASSAPGLAGGYNEQFF. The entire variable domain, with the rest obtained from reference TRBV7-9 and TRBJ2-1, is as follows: DTGVSQNPRHKITKRGQNVTFRCDPISEHNRLYWYRQTLGQGPEFLTYFQNEAQLEKSRLLSDRFSAERPKGSFSTLEIQRTEQGDSAMYLCASSAPGLAGGYNEQFFGPGTRLTVL.

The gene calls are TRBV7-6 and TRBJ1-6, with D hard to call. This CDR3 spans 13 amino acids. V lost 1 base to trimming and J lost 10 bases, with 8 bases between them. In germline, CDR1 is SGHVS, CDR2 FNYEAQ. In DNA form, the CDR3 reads TGTGCCAGCAGCTTAGAAACGGGGTCACCCCTCCACTTT. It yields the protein CASSLETGSPLHF.

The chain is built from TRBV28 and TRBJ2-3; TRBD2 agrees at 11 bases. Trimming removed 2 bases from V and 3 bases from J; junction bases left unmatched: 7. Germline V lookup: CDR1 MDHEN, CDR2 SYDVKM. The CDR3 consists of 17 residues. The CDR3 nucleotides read TGTGCCAGCAGTTTACCTATAGCGGGAGGGCCAACAGATACGCAGTATTTT. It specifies CASSLPIAGGPTDTQYF.

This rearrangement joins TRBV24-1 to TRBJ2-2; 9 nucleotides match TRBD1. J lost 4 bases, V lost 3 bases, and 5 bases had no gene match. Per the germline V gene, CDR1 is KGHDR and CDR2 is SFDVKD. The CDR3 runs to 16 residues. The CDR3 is CATSDPRDRVTGELFF. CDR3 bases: TGTGCCACCAGTGATCCCCGGGACAGGGTCACCGGGGAGCTGTTTTTT.

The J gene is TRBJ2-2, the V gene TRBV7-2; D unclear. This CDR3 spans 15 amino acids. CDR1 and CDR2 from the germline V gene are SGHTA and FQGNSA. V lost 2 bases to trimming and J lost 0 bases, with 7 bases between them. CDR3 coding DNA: TGTGCCAGCAGCTTAAGCCCCTCGAACACCGGGGAGCTGTTTTTT. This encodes CASSLSPSNTGELFF.

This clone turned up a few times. CDR3 sequence: CASSRQGNSVSPLHF. CDR3 bases: TGTGCCAGCAGCAGACAGGGGAATTCGGTTTCACCCCTCCACTTT. The chain couples TRBV3-1 (or the pseudogene TRBV3-2) to TRBJ1-6; 8 nucleotides align to TRBD1. Trimming took 5 bases from V and 9 from J; bases not matched to a gene: 9. CDR3 length: 15 residues. Germline CDR1 is LGHDT and CDR2 is YNNKEL (reference sequence).

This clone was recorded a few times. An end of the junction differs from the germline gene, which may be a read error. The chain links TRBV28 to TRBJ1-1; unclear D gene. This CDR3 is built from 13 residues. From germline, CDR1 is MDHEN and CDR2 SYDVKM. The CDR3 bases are TGTGCCAGCAGTTCCTCCCCGGGATCTTTTCTCCTCTTT. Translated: CASSSSPGSFLLF.

The CDR3 DNA follows: TGTGCCTGGAGGGCACCCGGGACTAGCGGAAGAGGATCCTACGAGCAGTACTTC. Protein: CAWRAPGTSGRGSYEQYF. V usage is TRBV30 and J usage is TRBJ2-7; TRBD2 aligns across 11 bases. Germline-derived CDR1 and CDR2 are GTSNPN and SVGIG (reference sequence). The CDR3 has 18 amino acids. Losses at the gene ends were 3 bases for V and 1 base for J; bases not matched to a gene: 14.

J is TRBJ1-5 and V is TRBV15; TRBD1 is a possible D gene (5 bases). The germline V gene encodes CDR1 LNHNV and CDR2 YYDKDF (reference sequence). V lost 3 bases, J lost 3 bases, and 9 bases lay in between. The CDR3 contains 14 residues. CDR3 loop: CATSSGHFNQPQHF. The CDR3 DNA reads TGTGCCACCAGCAGCGGACACTTCAATCAGCCCCAGCATTTT.

Here the CDR3 DNA reads TGTGCCACCAGCAGGGACAGATCCAGGACTAGCGGGGTCTCGACCGGGGAGCTGTTTTTT. Amino acids: CATSRDRSRTSGVSTGELFF. The chain uses TRBV15 and TRBJ2-2; 12 bases are shared with TRBD2. J was trimmed by 5 bases and V by 3 bases; bases with no gene match: 16. Germline V CDR1 and CDR2: LNHNV, YYDKDF (reference sequence). There are 20 residues in the CDR3. Filled out from reference TRBV15 and TRBJ2-2, the complete variable domain reads DAMVIQNPRYQVTQFGKPVTLSCSQTLNHNVMYWYQQKSSQAPKLLFHYYDKDFNNEADTPDNFQSRRPNTSFCFLDIRSPGLGDTAMYLCATSRDRSRTSGVSTGELFFGEGSRLTVL.

The CDR3 sequence: CASSYWGGQYNEQFF. CDR3 sequence (DNA): TGTGCCAGCAGCTACTGGGGGGGCCAATACAATGAGCAGTTCTTC. V is TRBV7-3 and J is TRBJ2-1; a weak D match, TRBD2 (7 bases). Germline CDR1 reads SGHTA; CDR2 reads FQGTGA. The ends were cut back, 4 bases at V and 4 bases at J, with 14 bases in the middle. The CDR3 sequence is 15 residues long.

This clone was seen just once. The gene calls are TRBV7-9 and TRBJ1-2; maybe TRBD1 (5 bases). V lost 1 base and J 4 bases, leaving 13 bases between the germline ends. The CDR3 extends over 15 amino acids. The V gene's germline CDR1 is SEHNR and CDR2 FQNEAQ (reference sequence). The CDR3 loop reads CASSLDIRATYGYTF. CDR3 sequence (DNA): TGTGCCAGCAGCTTAGATATCAGGGCCACCTATGGCTACACCTTC. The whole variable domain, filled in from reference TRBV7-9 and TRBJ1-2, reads DTGVSQNPRHKITKRGQNVTFRCDPISEHNRLYWYRQTLGQGPEFLTYFQNEAQLEKSRLLSDRFSAERPKGSFSTLEIQRTEQGDSAMYLCASSLDIRATYGYTFGSGTRLTVV.

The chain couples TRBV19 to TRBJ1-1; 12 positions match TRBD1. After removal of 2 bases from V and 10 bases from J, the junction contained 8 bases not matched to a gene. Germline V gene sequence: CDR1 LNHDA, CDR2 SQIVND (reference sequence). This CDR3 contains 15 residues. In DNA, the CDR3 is TGTGCCAGTAGTATAACGGGACAGGGGGCGCGGAGAGCTTTCTTT. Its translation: CASSITGQGARRAFF.

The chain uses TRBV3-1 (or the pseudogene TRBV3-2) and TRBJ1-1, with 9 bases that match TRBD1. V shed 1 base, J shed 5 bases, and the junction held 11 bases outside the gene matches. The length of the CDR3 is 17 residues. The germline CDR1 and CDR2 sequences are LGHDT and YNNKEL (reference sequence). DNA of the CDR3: TGTGCCAGCAGCCAAGTTGGGACAGGGAGTTGGGGGACTGAAGCTTTCTTT. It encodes CASSQVGTGSWGTEAFF.

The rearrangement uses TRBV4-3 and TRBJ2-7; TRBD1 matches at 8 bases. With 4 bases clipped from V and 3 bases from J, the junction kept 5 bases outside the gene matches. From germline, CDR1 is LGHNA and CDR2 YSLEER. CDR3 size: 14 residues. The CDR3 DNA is TGCGCCAGCAGCCGAGGGACAGGTAACTACGAGCAGTACTTC. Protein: CASSRGTGNYEQYF.

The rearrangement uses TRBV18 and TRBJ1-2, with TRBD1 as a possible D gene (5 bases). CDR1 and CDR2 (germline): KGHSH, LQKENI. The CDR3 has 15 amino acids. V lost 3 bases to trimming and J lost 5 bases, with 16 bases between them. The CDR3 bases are TGTGCCAGCTCACCGCAGAGGGGCGCGGGGTATGGCTACACCTTC. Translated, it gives CASSPQRGAGYGYTF. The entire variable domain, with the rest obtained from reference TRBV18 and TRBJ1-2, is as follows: NAGVMQNPRHLVRRRGQEARLRCSPMKGHSHVYWYRQLPEEGLKFMVYLQKENIIDESGMPKERFSAEFPKEGPSILRIQQVVRGDSAAYFCASSPQRGAGYGYTFGSGTRLTVV.

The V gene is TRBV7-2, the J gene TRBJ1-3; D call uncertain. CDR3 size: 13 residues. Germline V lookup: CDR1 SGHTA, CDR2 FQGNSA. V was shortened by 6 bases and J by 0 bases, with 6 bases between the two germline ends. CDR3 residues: CASREASGNTIYF. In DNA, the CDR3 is TGTGCCAGCAGGGAGGCCTCTGGAAACACCATATATTTT.

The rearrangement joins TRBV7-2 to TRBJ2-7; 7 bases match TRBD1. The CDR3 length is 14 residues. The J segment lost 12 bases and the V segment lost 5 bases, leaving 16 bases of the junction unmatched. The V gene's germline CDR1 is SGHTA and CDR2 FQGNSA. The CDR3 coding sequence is TGTGCCAGCAGCCTGGACAGGAACAGCCCGAGTCGGTACTTC. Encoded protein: CASSLDRNSPSRYF.

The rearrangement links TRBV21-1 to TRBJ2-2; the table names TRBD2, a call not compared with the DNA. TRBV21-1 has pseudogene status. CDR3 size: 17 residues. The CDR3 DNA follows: TGTGCCAGCAGCAAAGTGGGGTGCGGGGACAACACCGGGGAGCTGTTTTTT. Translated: CASSKVGCGDNTGELFF.

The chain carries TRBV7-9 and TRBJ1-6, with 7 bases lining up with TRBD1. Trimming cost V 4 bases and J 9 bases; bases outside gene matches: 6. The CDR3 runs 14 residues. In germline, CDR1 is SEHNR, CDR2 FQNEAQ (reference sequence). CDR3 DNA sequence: TGTGCCAGCAGCTCGGGACAGAGGAGTTCACCCCTCCACTTT. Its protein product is CASSSGQRSSPLHF.

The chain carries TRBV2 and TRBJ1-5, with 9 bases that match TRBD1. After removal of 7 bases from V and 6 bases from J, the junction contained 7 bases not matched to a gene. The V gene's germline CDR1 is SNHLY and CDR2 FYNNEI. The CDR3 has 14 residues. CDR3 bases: TGTGCCAGCACGGACAGGGGAATCGGTCAGCCCCAGCATTTT. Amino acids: CASTDRGIGQPQHF.